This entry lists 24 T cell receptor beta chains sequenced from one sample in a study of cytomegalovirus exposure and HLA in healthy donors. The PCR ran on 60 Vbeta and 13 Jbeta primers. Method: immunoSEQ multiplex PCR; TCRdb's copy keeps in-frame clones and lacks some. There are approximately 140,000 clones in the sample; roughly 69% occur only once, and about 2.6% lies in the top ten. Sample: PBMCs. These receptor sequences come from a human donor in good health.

The CDR3 sequence: CAWNPPGTGTGAVHGYTF. As DNA, the CDR3 is TGTGCCTGGAACCCCCCAGGGACAGGGACAGGGGCGGTCCATGGCTACACCTTC. This chain connects TRBV30 to TRBJ1-2; 10 bases map to TRBD1. CDR3 size: 18 residues. Germline V gene sequence: CDR1 GTSNPN, CDR2 SVGIG (reference sequence). The ends lost 4 bases at V and 6 bases at J; junction bases unmatched: 20.

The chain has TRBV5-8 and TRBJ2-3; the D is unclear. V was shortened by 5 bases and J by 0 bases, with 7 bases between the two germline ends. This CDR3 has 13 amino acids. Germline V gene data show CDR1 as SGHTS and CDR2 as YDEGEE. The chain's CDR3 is CASRRTSTDTQYF. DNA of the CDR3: TGTGCCAGCAGGCGAACTAGCACAGATACGCAGTATTTT.

In DNA, the CDR3 is TGTGCCAGCAGTTTACAGGACAGGGTATTCCAGCCCCAGCATTTT. Protein product: CASSLQDRVFQPQHF. J is TRBJ1-5 and V is TRBV28; 8 bases line up with TRBD1. The ends lost 2 bases at V and 7 bases at J; junction bases unmatched: 7. The germline V gene has CDR1 MDHEN and CDR2 SYDVKM. This CDR3 is built from 15 residues.

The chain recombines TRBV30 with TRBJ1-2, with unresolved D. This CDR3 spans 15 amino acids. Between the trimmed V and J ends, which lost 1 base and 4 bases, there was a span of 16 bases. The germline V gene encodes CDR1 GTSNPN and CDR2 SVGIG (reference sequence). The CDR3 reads CAWSDELLNIYGYTF. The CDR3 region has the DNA TGTGCCTGGAGTGACGAACTTTTGAATATCTATGGCTACACCTTC.

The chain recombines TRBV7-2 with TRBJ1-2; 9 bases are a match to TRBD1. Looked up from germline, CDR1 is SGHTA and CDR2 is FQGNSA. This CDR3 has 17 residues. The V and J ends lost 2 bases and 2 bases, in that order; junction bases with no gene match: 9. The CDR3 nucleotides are TGTGCCAGCAGCTTAACCTACAGGGGGCGCTCGAACTATGGCTACACCTTC. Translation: CASSLTYRGRSNYGYTF. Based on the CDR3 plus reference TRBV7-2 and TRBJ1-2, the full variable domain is GAGVSQSPSNKVTEKGKDVELRCDPISGHTALYWYRQSLGQGLEFLIYFQGNSAPDKSGLPSDRFSAERTGGSVSTLTIQRTQQEDSAVYLCASSLTYRGRSNYGYTFGSGTRLTVV.

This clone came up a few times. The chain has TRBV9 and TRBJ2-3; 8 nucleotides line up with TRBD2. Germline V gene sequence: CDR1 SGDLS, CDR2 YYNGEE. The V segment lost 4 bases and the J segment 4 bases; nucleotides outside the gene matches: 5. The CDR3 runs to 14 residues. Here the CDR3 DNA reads TGTGCCAGCAGCCGAGCGGGAGTCGCAGATACGCAGTATTTT. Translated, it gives CASSRAGVADTQYF.

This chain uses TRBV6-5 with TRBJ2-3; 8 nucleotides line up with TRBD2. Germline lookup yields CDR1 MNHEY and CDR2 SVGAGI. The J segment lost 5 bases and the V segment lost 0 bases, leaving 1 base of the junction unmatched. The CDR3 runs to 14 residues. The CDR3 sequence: CASSYSTSGDTQYF. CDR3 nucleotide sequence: TGTGCCAGCAGTTACTCTACTAGCGGAGATACGCAGTATTTT.

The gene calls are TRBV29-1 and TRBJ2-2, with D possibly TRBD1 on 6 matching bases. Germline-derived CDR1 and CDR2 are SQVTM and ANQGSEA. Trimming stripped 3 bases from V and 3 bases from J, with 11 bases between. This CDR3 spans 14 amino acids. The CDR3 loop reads CSVELEGDTGELFF. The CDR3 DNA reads TGCAGCGTTGAGCTCGAGGGGGACACCGGGGAGCTGTTTTTT.

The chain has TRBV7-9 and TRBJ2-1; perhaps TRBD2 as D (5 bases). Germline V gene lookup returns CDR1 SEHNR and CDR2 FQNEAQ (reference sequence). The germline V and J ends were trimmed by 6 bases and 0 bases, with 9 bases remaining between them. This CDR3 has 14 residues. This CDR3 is CASSAGSSYNEQFF. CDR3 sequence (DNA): TGTGCCAGCAGTGCGGGTAGCTCCTACAATGAGCAGTTCTTC.

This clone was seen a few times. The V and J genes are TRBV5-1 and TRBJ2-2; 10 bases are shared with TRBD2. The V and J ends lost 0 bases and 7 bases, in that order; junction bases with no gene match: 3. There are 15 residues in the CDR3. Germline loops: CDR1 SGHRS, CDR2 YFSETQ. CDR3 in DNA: TGCGCCAGCAGCTTGGCCAGCGGGAGGGTCGGGGAGCTGTTTTTT. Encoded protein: CASSLASGRVGELFF. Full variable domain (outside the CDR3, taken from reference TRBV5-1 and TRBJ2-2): KAGVTQTPRYLIKTRGQQVTLSCSPISGHRSVSWYQQTPGQGLQFLFEYFSETQRNKGNFPGRFSGRQFSNSRSEMNVSTLELGDSALYLCASSLASGRVGELFFGEGSRLTVL.

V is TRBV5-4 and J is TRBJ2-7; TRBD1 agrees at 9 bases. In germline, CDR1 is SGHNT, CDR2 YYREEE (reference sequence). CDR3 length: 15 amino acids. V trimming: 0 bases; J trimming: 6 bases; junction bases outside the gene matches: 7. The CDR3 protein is CASSLDRGLVGEQYF. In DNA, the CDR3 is TGTGCCAGCAGCTTGGACAGGGGGCTGGTGGGCGAGCAGTACTTC.

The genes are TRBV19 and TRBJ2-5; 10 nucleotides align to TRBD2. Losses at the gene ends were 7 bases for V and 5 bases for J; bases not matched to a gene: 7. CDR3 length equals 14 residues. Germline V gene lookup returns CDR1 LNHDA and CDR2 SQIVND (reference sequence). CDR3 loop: CASKAGGPRETQYF. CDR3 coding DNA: TGTGCCAGTAAAGCGGGAGGGCCGCGGGAGACCCAGTACTTC. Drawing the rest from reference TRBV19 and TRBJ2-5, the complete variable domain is DGGITQSPKYLFRKEGQNVTLSCEQNLNHDAMYWYRQDPGQGLRLIYYSQIVNDFQKGDIAEGYSVSREKKESFPLTVTSAQKNPTAFYLCASKAGGPRETQYFGPGTRLLVL.

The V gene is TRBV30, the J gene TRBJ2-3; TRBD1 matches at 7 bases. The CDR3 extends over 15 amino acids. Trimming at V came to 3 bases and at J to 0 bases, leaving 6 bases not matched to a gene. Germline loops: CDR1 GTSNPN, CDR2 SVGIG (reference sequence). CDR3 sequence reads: CAWRTGQTSTDTQYF. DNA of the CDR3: TGTGCCTGGAGGACGGGACAGACAAGCACAGATACGCAGTATTTT.

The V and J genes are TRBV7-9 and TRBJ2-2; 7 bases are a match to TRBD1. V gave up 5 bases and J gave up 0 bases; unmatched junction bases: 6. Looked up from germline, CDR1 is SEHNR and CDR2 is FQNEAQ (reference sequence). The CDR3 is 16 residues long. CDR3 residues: CASSRSGTANTGELFF. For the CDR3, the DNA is TGTGCCAGCAGCCGATCCGGGACAGCGAACACCGGGGAGCTGTTTTTT.

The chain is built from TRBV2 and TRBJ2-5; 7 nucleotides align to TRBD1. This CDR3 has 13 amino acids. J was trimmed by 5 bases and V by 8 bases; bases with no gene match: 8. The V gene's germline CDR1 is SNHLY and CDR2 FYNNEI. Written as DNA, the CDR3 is TGTGCCAGCCATAGACAGGGTATGGAGACCCAGTACTTC. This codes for CASHRQGMETQYF.

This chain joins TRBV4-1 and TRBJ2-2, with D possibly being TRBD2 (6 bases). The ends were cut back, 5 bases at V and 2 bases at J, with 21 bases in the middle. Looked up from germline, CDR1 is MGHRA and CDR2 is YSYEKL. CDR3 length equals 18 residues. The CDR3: CASSDWGGGSGNTGELFF. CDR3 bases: TGCGCCAGCAGCGACTGGGGTGGTGGTAGCGGTAACACCGGGGAGCTGTTTTTT.

CDR3 in amino acids: CASSSDTGRRQYF. For the CDR3, the DNA is TGTGCCAGCAGTTCAGATACAGGGCGTCGGCAGTACTTC. The rearrangement links TRBV6-5 to TRBJ2-5; possibly TRBD1 for D (6 bases). Looked up from germline, CDR1 is MNHEY and CDR2 is SVGAGI. The CDR3 contains 13 residues. V shed 4 bases and J shed 11 bases, with 17 bases lying between them.

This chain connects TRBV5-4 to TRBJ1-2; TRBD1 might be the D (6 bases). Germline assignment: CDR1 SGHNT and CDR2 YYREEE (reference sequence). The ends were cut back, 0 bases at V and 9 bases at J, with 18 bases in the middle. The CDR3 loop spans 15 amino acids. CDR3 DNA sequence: TGTGCCAGCAGCTTGGGAGGGGGAGGGTTAATTAGCTACACCTTC. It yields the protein CASSLGGGGLISYTF. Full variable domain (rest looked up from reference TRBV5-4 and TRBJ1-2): ETGVTQSPTHLIKTRGQQVTLRCSSQSGHNTVSWYQQALGQGPQFIFQYYREEENGRGNFPPRFSGLQFPNYSSELNVNALELDDSALYLCASSLGGGGLISYTFGSGTRLTVV.

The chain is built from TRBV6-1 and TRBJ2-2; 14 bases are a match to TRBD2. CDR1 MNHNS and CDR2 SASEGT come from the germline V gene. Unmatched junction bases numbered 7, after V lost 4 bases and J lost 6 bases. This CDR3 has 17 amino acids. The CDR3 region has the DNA TGTGCCAGCAGTGCGACTAGCGGGAGGGGAGGGGCCGGGGAGCTGTTTTTT. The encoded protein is CASSATSGRGGAGELFF.

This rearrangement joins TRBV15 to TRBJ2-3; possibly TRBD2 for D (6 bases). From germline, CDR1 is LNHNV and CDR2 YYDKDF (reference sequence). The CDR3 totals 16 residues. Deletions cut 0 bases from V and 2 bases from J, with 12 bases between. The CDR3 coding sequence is TGTGCCACCAGCAGAGAATTCGGGGGATCCACAGATACGCAGTATTTT. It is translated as CATSREFGGSTDTQYF.

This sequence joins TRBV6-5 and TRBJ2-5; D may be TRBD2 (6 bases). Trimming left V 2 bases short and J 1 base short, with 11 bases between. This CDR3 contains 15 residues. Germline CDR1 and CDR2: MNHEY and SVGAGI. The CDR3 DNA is TGTGCCAGCAGTTACCGCGGGACGCTCCAAGAGACCCAGTACTTC. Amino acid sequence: CASSYRGTLQETQYF.

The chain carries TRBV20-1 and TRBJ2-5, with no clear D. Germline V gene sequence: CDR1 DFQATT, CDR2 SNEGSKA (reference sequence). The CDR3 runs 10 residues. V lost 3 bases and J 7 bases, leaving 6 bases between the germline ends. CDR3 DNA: TGCAGTGCTAGTGAGGCGACCCAGTACTTC. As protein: CSASEATQYF.

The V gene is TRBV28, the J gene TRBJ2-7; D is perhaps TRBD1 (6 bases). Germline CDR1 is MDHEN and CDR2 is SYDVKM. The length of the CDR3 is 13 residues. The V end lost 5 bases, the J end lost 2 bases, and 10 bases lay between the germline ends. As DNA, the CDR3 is TGTGCCAGCAGTAGACGGGACACCTACGAGCAGTACTTC. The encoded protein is CASSRRDTYEQYF.

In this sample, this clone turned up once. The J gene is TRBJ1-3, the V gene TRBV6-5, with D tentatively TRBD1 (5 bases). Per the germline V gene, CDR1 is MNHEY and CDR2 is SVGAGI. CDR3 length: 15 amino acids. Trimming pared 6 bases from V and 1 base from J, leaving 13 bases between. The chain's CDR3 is CASRGAGGSGNTIYF. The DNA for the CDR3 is TGTGCCAGCAGGGGCGCCGGGGGTTCTGGAAACACCATATATTTT.